The sequence of this T cell receptor (beta chain) was determined in a study of cytomegalovirus exposure and HLA in healthy donors. Germline CDR1 and CDR2: SGHDN and FVKESK. The CDR3 totals 18 residues. V gave up 0 bases and J gave up 7 bases; unmatched junction bases: 14. In its sample, this clone was seen a few times. PCR amplification relied on 60 Vbeta primers (plus 13 Jbeta primers). Repertoires were generated with immunoSEQ multiplex PCR, while TCRdb's copy carries only in-frame clones and drops some. The repertoire includes some 160,000 clones, 77% of them detected once, and approximately 1.6% sits in the top ten.

The source is a woman in her 30s in good health and CMV-seronegative. What was sequenced was PBMCs. The rearrangement links TRBV14 to TRBJ2-7; 11 nucleotides match TRBD1. The CDR3 DNA reads as TGTGCCAGCAGCCAAGATTGGTATCCAGGACAGGGGGCGTGGGAGCAGTACTTC. It is translated as CASSQDWYPGQGAWEQYF.